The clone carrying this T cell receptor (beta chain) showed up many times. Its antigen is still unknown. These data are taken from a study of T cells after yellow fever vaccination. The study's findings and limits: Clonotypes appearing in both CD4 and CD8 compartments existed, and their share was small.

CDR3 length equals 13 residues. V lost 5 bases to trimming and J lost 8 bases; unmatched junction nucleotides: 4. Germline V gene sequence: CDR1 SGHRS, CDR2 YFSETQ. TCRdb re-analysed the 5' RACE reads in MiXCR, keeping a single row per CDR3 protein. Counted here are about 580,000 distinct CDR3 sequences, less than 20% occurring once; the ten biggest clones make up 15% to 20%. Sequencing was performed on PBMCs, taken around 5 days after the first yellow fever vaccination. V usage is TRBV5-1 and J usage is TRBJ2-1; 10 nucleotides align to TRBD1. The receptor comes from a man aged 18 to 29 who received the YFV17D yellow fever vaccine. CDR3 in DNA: TGCGCCAGCAGTTCCGGGACAGGGGATGAGCAGTTCTTC. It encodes CASSSGTGDEQFF.